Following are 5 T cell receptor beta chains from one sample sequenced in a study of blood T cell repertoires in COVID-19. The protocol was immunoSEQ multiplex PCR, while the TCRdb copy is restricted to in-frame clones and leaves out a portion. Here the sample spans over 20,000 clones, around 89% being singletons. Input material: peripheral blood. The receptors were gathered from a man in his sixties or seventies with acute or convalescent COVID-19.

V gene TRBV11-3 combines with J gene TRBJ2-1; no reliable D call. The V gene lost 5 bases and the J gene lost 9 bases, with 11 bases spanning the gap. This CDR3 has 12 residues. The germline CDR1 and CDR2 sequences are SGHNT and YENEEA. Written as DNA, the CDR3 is TGTGCCAGCAGCCACGGTTCTTTTGAGCAGTTCTTC. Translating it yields CASSHGSFEQFF.

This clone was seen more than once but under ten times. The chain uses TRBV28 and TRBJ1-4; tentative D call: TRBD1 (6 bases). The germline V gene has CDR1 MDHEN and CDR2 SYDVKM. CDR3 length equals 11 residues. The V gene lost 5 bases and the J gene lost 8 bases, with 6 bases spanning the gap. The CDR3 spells CASSQGEKLFF. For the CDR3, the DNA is TGTGCCAGCAGTCAGGGGGAAAAACTGTTTTTT.

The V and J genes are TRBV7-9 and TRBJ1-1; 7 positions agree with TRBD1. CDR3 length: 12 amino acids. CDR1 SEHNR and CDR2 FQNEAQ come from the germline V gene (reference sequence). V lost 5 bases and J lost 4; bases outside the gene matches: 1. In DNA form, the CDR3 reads TGTGCCAGCAGCCGGGACAGCACTGAAGCTTTCTTT. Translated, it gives CASSRDSTEAFF.

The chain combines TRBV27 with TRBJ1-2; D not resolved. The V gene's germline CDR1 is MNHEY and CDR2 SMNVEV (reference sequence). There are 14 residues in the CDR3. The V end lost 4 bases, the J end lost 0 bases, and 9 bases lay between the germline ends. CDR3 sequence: CASSSVRANYGYTF. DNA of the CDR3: TGTGCCAGCAGTTCTGTAAGAGCTAACTATGGCTACACCTTC.

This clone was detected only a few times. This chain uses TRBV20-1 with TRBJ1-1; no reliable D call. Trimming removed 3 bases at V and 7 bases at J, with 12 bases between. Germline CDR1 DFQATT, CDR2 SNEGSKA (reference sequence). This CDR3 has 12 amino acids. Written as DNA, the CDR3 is TGCAGTGCTAGTCCGGGGAGTGTTGAAGCTTTCTTT. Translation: CSASPGSVEAFF.